This record looks at one T cell receptor beta chain sequence and its context. Its antigen specificity is not known. Base qualities were left out, and no much larger clone turns up one base away. Per the publication, the time point label means: week 23, last vaccination. Each vaccine dose, consisting of 300 ug of a 20-mer mutant IDH1 peptide in Montanide, was administered subcutaneously with topical imiquimod. All donors had newly diagnosed IDH1-mutant astrocytomas of WHO grade 3 or 4 that showed loss of nuclear ATRX. The samples were drawn from NOA16, a multicentre, single-arm, open-label phase I trial in Germany that tested a mutant IDH1 peptide vaccine in humans for the first time. The DNeasy Blood and Tissue Kit was used to extract genomic DNA from EDTA blood for TCRB sequencing. Receptor libraries were prepared by the immunoSEQ multiplex PCR assay. Rearranged TCR beta chain sequences were amplified with the hsTCRB Kit following the manufacturer's protocol. An Illumina MiSeq was used to sequence the TCRB libraries. Concerning the study's data processing: The kit vendor's proprietary platform handled demultiplexing, trimming and gene mapping. What TCRdb holds here is the immuneACCESS table cut down to in-frame rearrangements. Part of the clones is not present; checked against another copy, under half of the missing clones reflect an unresolved V gene, and the others are unexplained. V, J and clone size were drawn from that table, and D and trimming were deduced from the DNA. A total of about 30,000 clones appear in this sample, approximately 87% of them only once. The ten largest clones take up around 2.4% of the sample.

This record comes from a study of a mutant IDH1 vaccine in newly diagnosed glioma (dated by TCRdb to about 2021). Regarding the research as a whole: Eight vaccinations were administered to patients in weeks 1, 3, 5, 7, 11, 15, 19 and 23, corresponding to visits V03 through V10. Vaccination was initiated 4-6 weeks after radiotherapy alone, or concurrently with temozolomide cycles in the chemotherapy-containing groups. Of the 25 to 40 treated patients, about 62% were male and about 38% were female, and the mean age was approximately 39 years. Prior to enrollment, standard therapy consisting of radiotherapy alone, temozolomide alone, or radiochemotherapy with temozolomide had been administered to patients, with the combination being received by most patients. Six visits were used for peripheral blood collection: V03 (baseline), V05, V07, V10, V12 and V13. Longitudinal TCRB deep sequencing was performed for roughly 24 treated patients wherever samples were available for exploratory analyses.

The CDR3 numbers 13 residues from cysteine through phenylalanine. Only the CDR3 DNA is retained, 39 bases long and in frame from the first base. The junction shows trimming of 3 bases on V and 8 bases on J, plus 13 bases between the germline ends. The germline V gene gives CDR1 as MNHNS and CDR2 as SASEGT. Here is what the overall study found, with its caveats: Changes in the top peripheral T cell clonotypes picked up by TCRB sequencing did not appear to be linked to pseudoprogression. Across multiple MHC alleles, vaccine-induced immune responses were seen in 90% to 95% of patients. PBMC samples for TCRB deep sequencing were selected based on availability. The authors stated that sample limitations prevented analyses of patient blood samples from being reproduced.

The specimen was PBMCs, collected from a glioma patient whose treatment included an IDH1 peptide vaccine. This receptor was taken from a man aged 35-49 years with glioma. The chain is assembled from TRBV6-1 and TRBJ1-2; a confident D gene designation cannot be given. The DNA sequence is TGTGCCAGCAGTGATCTGGGTTATAGAGGCTACACCTTC. Its protein is CASSDLGYRGYTF.